This record looks at one TCR beta chain sequence and its context. No antigen is known for it. These data originate in a study of cytomegalovirus exposure and HLA in healthy donors. For the study at large: Ancestry clustering placed around 81% of roughly 410 genotyped donors in the Caucasian-associated cluster. Study-wide results and limits: Within an earlier analysis, most TCR beta V segments proved productive either about 90% or about 30% of the time. The study recorded over 150 TCR beta chains that were cytomegalovirus-associated.

Primers for the PCR totalled 60 Vbeta and 13 Jbeta. Sequencing used immunoSEQ multiplex PCR; TCRdb keeps in-frame clones, though not all of them. The table records 100,000 to 150,000 clones, less than 85% of them present only once. Sequenced input: PBMCs. The clonotype originates from a male donor in good health and CMV-seronegative.

The CDR3 protein is CASSEQSGYEQYF. The CDR3 DNA follows: TGTGCCAGCAGTGAACAGTCGGGCTACGAGCAGTACTTC. This sequence joins TRBV6-1 and TRBJ2-7, with D uncertain. V dropped 2 bases and J dropped 3 bases, with 8 bases sitting between them. CDR1 is MNHNS and CDR2 is SASEGT in the germline V gene. CDR3 length: 13 residues.